These 20 T cell receptor beta chains came from one sample sequenced in a study of T cell responses to AZD1222 COVID-19 vaccine. Measured with immunoSEQ multiplex PCR; TCRdb has only the in-frame clones, and not every one. The table records about 120,000 clones, roughly 93% of them present only once. The sample consisted of peripheral blood, taken 28 days after the second AZD1222 dose. The receptors derive from an adult who received the AZD1222 COVID-19 vaccine.

V and J are TRBV28 and TRBJ1-2; D gene uncertain. The CDR3 has 13 amino acids. Germline V gene lookup returns CDR1 MDHEN and CDR2 SYDVKM. V dropped 5 bases and J dropped 7 bases, with 14 bases sitting between them. The CDR3 region has the DNA TGTGCCAGCAGTGCAACAGACGGCCTTGGCTACACCTTC. Translating gives CASSATDGLGYTF.

As regards this clone: Other DNA variants within this sample encode the same CDR3. The rearrangement uses TRBV30 and TRBJ2-7; D unclear. CDR3 length: 11 amino acids. CDR1 and CDR2 from the germline V gene are GTSNPN and SVGIG (reference sequence). Deletions cut 3 bases from V and 4 bases from J, with 7 bases between. The CDR3 protein is CAWSLSYEQYF. The CDR3, as DNA: TGTGCCTGGAGCCTCTCTTACGAGCAGTACTTC.

J is TRBJ2-7 and V is TRBV10-3, with 8 bases aligning to TRBD2. The CDR3 runs 17 residues. Germline loops: CDR1 ENHRY, CDR2 SYGVKD. The V gene end was trimmed by 2 bases and the J gene end by 6 bases; junction bases not matched to a gene: 15. CDR3 loop: CAISEGSTGLAPGEQYF. Written as DNA, the CDR3 is TGTGCCATCAGTGAGGGAAGCACAGGACTAGCTCCGGGCGAGCAGTACTTC.

The chain employs TRBV5-6 and TRBJ2-7, with D tentatively TRBD2 (5 bases). The CDR3 runs 17 residues. CDR1 and CDR2 from the germline V gene are SGHDT and YYEEEE. Trimming pared 1 base from V and 2 bases from J, leaving 19 bases between. This CDR3 reads CASSLTVGRLNTYEQYF. In nucleotides, the CDR3 is TGTGCCAGCAGCTTGACGGTGGGTAGACTAAACACCTACGAGCAGTACTTC.

This clone was detected once. The gene calls are TRBV18 and TRBJ1-2; D possibly corresponds to TRBD1 (6 bases). There are 15 residues in the CDR3. The V end was cut by 2 bases, the J end by 4 bases, with 14 bases between. CDR1 KGHSH and CDR2 LQKENI come from the germline V gene. DNA of the CDR3: TGTGCCAGCTCACCAGAATTACAGGGCGCCTATGGCTACACCTTC. The encoded protein is CASSPELQGAYGYTF.

The V gene is TRBV27, the J gene TRBJ1-6, with 9 bases identical to TRBD1. The CDR3 is 17 amino acids. In germline, CDR1 is MNHEY, CDR2 SMNVEV (reference sequence). Trimming removed 4 bases from V and 2 bases from J; junction bases left unmatched: 6. The CDR3 DNA is TGTGCCAGCAGTTCCCGGACAGGGGTGGCCTATAATTCACCCCTCCACTTT. Residues: CASSSRTGVAYNSPLHF.

The V and J genes are TRBV5-8 and TRBJ1-5, with 12 bases lining up with TRBD1. Losses at the gene ends were 2 bases for V and 9 bases for J; bases not matched to a gene: 12. The CDR3 runs 17 residues. Per germline, CDR1 SGHTS and CDR2 YDEGEE. CDR3 region: CASSLSGTGGDPMPQHF. For the CDR3, the DNA is TGTGCCAGCAGCTTAAGCGGGACAGGGGGCGATCCTATGCCCCAGCATTTT.

The chain couples TRBV7-3 to TRBJ2-2; D not certain. The germline V gene has CDR1 SGHTA and CDR2 FQGTGA. There are 14 residues in the CDR3. Trimming removed 0 bases from V and 7 bases from J, with 9 bases in between. CDR3 loop: CASSLTYGSGELFF. Here the CDR3 DNA reads TGTGCCAGCAGCTTAACGTACGGCAGCGGGGAGCTGTTTTTT.

The J gene is TRBJ2-7, the V gene TRBV9; D perhaps matches TRBD1 (6 bases). The germline V and J ends were trimmed by 3 bases and 0 bases, with 10 bases remaining between them. This CDR3 has 14 amino acids. From germline, CDR1 is SGDLS and CDR2 YYNGEE. The DNA of the CDR3 is TGTGCCAGCAGCGGCCGGGACAACTCCTACGAGCAGTACTTC. Encoded protein: CASSGRDNSYEQYF.

The chain uses TRBV10-3 and TRBJ1-5; 9 bases align to TRBD1. The CDR3 consists of 14 residues. Germline trimming cut 8 bases from V and 2 bases from J; bases unmatched to any gene: 4. Germline CDR1 ENHRY, CDR2 SYGVKD. The CDR3 DNA reads as TGTGCCATCGGACAGGGGCTGGGCAATCAGCCCCAGCATTTT. This codes for CAIGQGLGNQPQHF.

CDR3 bases: TGTGCCAGCAGCCTAACCGGGACTACCTACAATGAGCAGTTCTTC. Translating it yields CASSLTGTTYNEQFF. The chain is built from TRBV14 and TRBJ2-1, with 7 bases identical to TRBD2. The CDR3 extends over 15 amino acids. V trimming: 4 bases; J trimming: 2 bases; junction bases outside the gene matches: 5. The germline V gene encodes CDR1 SGHDN and CDR2 FVKESK.

The chain has TRBV25-1 and TRBJ2-2, with D perhaps matching TRBD1 (5 bases). V was trimmed by 3 bases and J by 9 bases, leaving 14 bases between them. Germline CDR1 and CDR2: MGHDK and SYGVNS. The CDR3 runs 14 residues. The CDR3 bases are TGTGCCAGCAGTGACGTCTGGGGCGCCAGGGAGCTGTTTTTT. It yields the protein CASSDVWGARELFF.

The chain carries TRBV9 and TRBJ2-1; 11 bases are a match to TRBD2. From germline, CDR1 is SGDLS and CDR2 YYNGEE. V gave up 4 bases and J gave up 3 bases; unmatched junction bases: 6. This CDR3 has 16 amino acids. CDR3: CASSLTGLADYNEQFF. CDR3 nucleotides: TGTGCCAGCAGCTTAACGGGACTAGCGGACTACAATGAGCAGTTCTTC.

This clone was seen once. The chain is built from TRBV28 and TRBJ1-2, with D possibly matching TRBD1 (5 bases). With 3 bases removed from V and 4 bases from J, the gap between germline ends came to 6 bases. The CDR3 runs 12 residues. CDR1 and CDR2 from the germline V gene are MDHEN and SYDVKM. The CDR3 DNA is TGTGCCAGCAGTTTGGGGCCCTATGGCTACACCTTC. Translating it yields CASSLGPYGYTF.

This clone appeared once. The chain carries TRBV5-1 and TRBJ2-5; D might be TRBD2 (6 bases). Germline loops: CDR1 SGHRS, CDR2 YFSETQ. CDR3 size: 15 residues. Trimming pared 0 bases from V and 4 bases from J, leaving 13 bases between. This CDR3 is CASSLGQGGGETQYF. The CDR3 coding sequence is TGCGCCAGCAGCTTGGGGCAGGGAGGTGGAGAGACCCAGTACTTC.

V usage is TRBV4-1 and J usage is TRBJ2-1, with TRBD2 matching 13 bases. Germline V gene lookup returns CDR1 MGHRA and CDR2 YSYEKL. The ends lost 4 bases at V and 5 bases at J; junction bases unmatched: 5. This CDR3 spans 16 amino acids. The CDR3 DNA sequence: TGCGCCAGCAGCCCAGGGACTAGCGGGACAAACAATGAGCAGTTCTTC. It codes for CASSPGTSGTNNEQFF.

The chain employs TRBV7-3 and TRBJ1-6; 7 bases are a match to TRBD1. Germline lookup yields CDR1 SGHTA and CDR2 FQGTGA. J was trimmed by 5 bases and V by 5 bases; bases with no gene match: 6. The CDR3 spans 15 residues. In nucleotides, the CDR3 is TGTGCCAGCAGCCGTAATACAGGGGATAATTCACCCCTCCACTTT. Amino acids: CASSRNTGDNSPLHF.

This clone appeared a single time. The rearrangement links TRBV10-2 to TRBJ2-7; D perhaps matches TRBD2 (6 bases). Germline loops: CDR1 WSHSY, CDR2 SAAADI. The germline V and J ends were trimmed by 4 bases and 6 bases, with 22 bases remaining between them. The CDR3 loop spans 16 amino acids. The CDR3 protein is CASSGVRDSDGSEQYF. Here the CDR3 DNA reads TGCGCCAGCAGTGGGGTCCGGGACTCGGATGGGAGCGAGCAGTACTTC.

Comments on this clone: The same CDR3 can be traced to other DNA sequences in this sample. The V gene is TRBV7-9, the J gene TRBJ1-1, with a weak D call TRBD1 (6 bases). Germline CDR1 and CDR2: SEHNR and FQNEAQ (reference sequence). V lost 3 bases and J lost 3, with 11 bases in between. This CDR3 is built from 14 residues. The CDR3 coding sequence is TGTGCCAGCAGCTTGCGATCAGGGGACACTGAAGCTTTCTTT. Protein product: CASSLRSGDTEAFF.

The rearrangement uses TRBV5-1 and TRBJ2-1; D ambiguous. V was clipped by 4 bases and J by 7 bases, with 9 bases between them. Per the germline V gene, CDR1 is SGHRS and CDR2 is YFSETQ. This CDR3 comprises 12 residues. CDR3 residues: CASSLQMNEQFF. In DNA form, the CDR3 reads TGCGCCAGCAGCCTCCAGATGAATGAGCAGTTCTTC.